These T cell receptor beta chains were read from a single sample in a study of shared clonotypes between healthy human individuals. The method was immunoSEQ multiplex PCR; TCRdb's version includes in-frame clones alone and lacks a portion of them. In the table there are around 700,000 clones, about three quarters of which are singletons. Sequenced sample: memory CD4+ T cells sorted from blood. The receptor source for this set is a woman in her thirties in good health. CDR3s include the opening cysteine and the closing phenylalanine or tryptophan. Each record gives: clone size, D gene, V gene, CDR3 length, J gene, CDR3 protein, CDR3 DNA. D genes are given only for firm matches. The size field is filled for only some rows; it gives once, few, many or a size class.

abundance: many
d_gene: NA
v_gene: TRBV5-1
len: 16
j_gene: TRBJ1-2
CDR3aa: CASSTEDRGLNYGYTF
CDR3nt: TGCGCCAGCAGCACCGAAGACAGAGGATTGAACTATGGCTACACCTTC

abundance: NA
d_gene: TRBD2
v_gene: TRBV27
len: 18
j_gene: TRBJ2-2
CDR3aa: CASSLFQGLAGNTGELFF
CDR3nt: TGTGCCAGCAGTTTATTCCAAGGACTAGCGGGTAACACCGGGGAGCTGTTTTTT

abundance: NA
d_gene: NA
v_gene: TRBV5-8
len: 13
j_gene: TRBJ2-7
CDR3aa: CASSLRPGAAQYF
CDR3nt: TGTGCCAGCAGCTTGCGCCCAGGGGCTGCGCAGTACTTC

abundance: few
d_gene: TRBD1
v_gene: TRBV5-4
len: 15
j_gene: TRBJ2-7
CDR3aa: CASSLGRTGDYEQYF
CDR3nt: TGTGCCAGCAGCTTGGGACGGACAGGGGACTACGAGCAGTACTTC

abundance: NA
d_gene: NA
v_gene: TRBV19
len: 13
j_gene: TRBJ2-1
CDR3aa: CASSSVARGEQFF
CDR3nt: TGTGCCAGTAGTAGTGTCGCACGGGGCGAGCAGTTCTTC

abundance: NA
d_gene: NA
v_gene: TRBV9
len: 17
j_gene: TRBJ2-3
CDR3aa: CASSVAGRVSFSDTQYF
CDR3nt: TGTGCCAGCAGCGTAGCGGGGCGGGTATCATTTTCAGATACGCAGTATTTT

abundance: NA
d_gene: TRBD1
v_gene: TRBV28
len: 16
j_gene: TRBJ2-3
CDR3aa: CASSIPKGQGTDTQYF
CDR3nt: TGTGCCAGCAGTATTCCGAAGGGACAGGGCACAGATACGCAGTATTTT

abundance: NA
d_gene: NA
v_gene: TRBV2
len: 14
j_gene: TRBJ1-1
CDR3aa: CASSTTGSRTEAFF
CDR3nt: TGTGCCAGCAGCACAACAGGGAGTAGAACTGAAGCTTTCTTT

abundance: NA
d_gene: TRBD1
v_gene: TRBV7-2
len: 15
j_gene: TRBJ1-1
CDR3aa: CASSPGTGEGTEAFF
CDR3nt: TGTGCCAGCAGCCCCGGGACAGGGGAAGGAACTGAAGCTTTCTTT

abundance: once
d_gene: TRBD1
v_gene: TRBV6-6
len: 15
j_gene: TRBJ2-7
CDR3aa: CASSYSGTGVYEQYF
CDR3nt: TGTGCCAGCAGTTACTCTGGGACAGGGGTGTACGAGCAGTACTTC

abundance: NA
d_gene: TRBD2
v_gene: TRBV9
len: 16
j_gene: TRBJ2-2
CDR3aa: CASSVQLAGDTGELFF
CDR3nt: TGTGCCAGCAGCGTTCAACTAGCGGGAGACACCGGGGAGCTGTTTTTT

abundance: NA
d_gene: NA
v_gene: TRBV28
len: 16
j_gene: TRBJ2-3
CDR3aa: CASPPSGLGDTDTQYF
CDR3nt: TGTGCCAGCCCCCCATCGGGCCTGGGAGACACAGATACGCAGTATTTT

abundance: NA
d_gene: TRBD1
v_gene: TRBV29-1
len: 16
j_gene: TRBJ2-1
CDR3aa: CSVEPRTGNSYNEQFF
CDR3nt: TGCAGCGTTGAACCCCGGACAGGGAACTCCTACAATGAGCAGTTCTTC

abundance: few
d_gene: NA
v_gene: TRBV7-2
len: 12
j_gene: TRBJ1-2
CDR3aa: CASSLTREGYTF
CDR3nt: TGTGCCAGCAGCCTGACGAGGGAAGGCTACACCTTC

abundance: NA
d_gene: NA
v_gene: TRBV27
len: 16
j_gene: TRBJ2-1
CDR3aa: CASRPYLPTDYNEQFF
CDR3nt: TGTGCCAGCAGGCCATATCTCCCGACAGATTACAATGAGCAGTTCTTC

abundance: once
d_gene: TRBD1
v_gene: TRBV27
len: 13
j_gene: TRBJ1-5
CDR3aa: CATLDRGNQPQHF
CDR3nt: TGTGCCACCCTCGACAGGGGAAATCAGCCCCAGCATTTT

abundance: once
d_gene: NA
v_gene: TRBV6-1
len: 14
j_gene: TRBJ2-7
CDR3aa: CASNRGGGSYEQYF
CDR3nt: TGTGCCAGCAACAGGGGAGGCGGCTCCTACGAGCAGTACTTC

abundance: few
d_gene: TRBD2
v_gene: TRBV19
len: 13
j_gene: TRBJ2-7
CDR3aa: CASSIRLAGTQYF
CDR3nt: TGTGCCAGTAGTATCCGACTAGCGGGGACGCAGTACTTC

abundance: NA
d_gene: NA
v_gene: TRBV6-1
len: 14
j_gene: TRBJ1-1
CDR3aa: CASTFERGNTEAFF
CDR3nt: TGTGCCAGCACATTCGAAAGGGGGAACACTGAAGCTTTCTTT

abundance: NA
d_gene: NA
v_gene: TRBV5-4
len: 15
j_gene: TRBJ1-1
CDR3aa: CASSFPGSRNTEAFF
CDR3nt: TGTGCCAGCAGCTTCCCGGGGAGCCGGAACACTGAAGCTTTCTTT

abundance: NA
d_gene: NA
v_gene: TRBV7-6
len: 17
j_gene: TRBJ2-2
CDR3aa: CASSPQAQAFNTGELFF
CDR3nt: TGTGCCAGCAGCCCTCAAGCGCAAGCCTTTAACACCGGGGAGCTGTTTTTT

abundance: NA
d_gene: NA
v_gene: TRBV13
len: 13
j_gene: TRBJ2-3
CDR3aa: CASSLDYTDTQYF
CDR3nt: TGTGCCAGCAGCTTAGACTACACAGATACGCAGTATTTT

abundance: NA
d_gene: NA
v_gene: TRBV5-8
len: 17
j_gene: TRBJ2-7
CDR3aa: CASSLFILEANLYEQYF
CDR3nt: TGTGCCAGCAGCTTGTTTATACTGGAAGCGAACCTCTACGAGCAGTACTTC

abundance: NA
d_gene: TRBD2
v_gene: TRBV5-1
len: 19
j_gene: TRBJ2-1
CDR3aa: CASSSLRDSGRSSYNEQFF
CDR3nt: TGCGCCAGCAGCTCACTCCGAGATAGCGGGAGGAGCTCCTACAATGAGCAGTTCTTC

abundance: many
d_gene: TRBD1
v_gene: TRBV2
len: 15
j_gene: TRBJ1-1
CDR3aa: CASSDEGQGQTEAFF
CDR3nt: TGTGCCAGCAGTGACGAGGGACAGGGGCAAACTGAAGCTTTCTTT

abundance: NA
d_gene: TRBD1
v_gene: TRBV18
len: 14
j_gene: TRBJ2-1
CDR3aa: CASSPRTGYNEQFF
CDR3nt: TGTGCCAGCTCACCCAGGACAGGATACAATGAGCAGTTCTTC

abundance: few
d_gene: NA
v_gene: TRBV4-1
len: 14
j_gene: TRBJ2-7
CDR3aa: CASSQSRQDREQYF
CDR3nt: TGCGCCAGCAGCCAAAGCCGACAGGACCGCGAGCAGTACTTC

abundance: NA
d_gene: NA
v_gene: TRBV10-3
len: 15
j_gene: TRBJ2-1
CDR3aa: CAIRSSTMGDNEQFF
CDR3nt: TGTGCCATCAGATCATCTACAATGGGGGACAATGAGCAGTTCTTC

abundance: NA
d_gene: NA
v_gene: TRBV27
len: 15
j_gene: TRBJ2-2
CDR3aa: CASSLTQGNTGELFF
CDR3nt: TGTGCCAGCAGCTTAACCCAAGGGAACACCGGGGAGCTGTTTTTT

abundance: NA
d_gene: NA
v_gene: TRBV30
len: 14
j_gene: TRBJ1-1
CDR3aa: CAWIPSNVNTEAFF
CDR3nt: TGTGCCTGGATCCCATCAAACGTGAACACTGAAGCTTTCTTT

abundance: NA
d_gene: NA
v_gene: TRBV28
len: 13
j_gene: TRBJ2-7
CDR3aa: CASSFGAAREQYF
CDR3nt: TGTGCCAGCAGTTTTGGGGCCGCAAGGGAGCAGTACTTC

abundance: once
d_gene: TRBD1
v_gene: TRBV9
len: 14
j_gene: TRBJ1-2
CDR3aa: CASSGTGGGYGYTF
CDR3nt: TGTGCCAGCAGCGGGACAGGGGGCGGCTATGGCTACACCTTC

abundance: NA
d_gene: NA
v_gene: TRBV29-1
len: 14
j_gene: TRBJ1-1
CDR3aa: CSVVSTAMNTEAFF
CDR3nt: TGCAGCGTTGTTTCGACTGCAATGAACACTGAAGCTTTCTTT

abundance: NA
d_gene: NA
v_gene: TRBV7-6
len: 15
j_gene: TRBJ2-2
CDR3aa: CASSLGEAGRGELFF
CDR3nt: TGTGCCAGCAGCTTAGGTGAGGCTGGCCGCGGGGAGCTGTTTTTT

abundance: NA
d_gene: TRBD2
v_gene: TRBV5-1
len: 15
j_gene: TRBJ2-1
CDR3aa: CASSSSSGDYNEQFF
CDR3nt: TGCGCCAGCAGCTCCTCTAGCGGGGATTACAATGAGCAGTTCTTC